The table lists the clone carrying this T cell receptor (beta chain) with a few counts. The antigen is undetermined. RNA transcripts yielded amplified TCR beta CDR3 regions. First-round RT-PCR used HTBI primers; second-round multiplex PCR followed. TCRdb reanalysed the multiplex PCR reads using MiXCR and keeps one entry per CDR3 protein. The repertoire holds 1 million to 1.3 million distinct CDR3 sequences, with about 35% as singletons. The hyperthyroidism patients, aged 18 to 65, had been newly diagnosed, with under 2 months' duration. The entry originates in a study of Graves' ophthalmopathy and Graves' hyperthyroidism. Study-wide points: For predicting ophthalmopathy progression, the model had 70.59% sensitivity and roughly 76% specificity. In blood, most expanded thyroid clonotypes above 0.001 frequency were also detected.

J was trimmed by 8 bases and V by 1 base; bases with no gene match: 4. CDR3 length: 14 amino acids. Germline-derived CDR1 and CDR2 are MNHNS and SASEGT. The source is an adult man with Graves' hyperthyroidism. The source material was peripheral blood or thyroid tissue (not recorded which). The gene calls are TRBV6-1 and TRBJ1-4, with TRBD1 identical over 7 bases. Written as DNA, the CDR3 is TGTGCCAGCAGTGAAGGGGGACAGTGGGAAAAACTGTTTTTT. Its translation: CASSEGGQWEKLFF.